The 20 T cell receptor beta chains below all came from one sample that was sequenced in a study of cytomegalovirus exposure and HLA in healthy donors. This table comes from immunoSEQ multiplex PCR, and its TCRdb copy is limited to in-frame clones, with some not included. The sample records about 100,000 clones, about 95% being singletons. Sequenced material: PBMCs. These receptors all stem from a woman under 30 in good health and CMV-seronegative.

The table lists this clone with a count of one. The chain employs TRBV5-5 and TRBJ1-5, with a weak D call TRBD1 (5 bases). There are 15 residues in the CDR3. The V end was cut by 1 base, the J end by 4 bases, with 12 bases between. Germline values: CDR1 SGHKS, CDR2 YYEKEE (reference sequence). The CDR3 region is CASSLNQGGNQPQHF. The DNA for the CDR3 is TGTGCCAGCAGCTTGAATCAGGGTGGGAATCAGCCCCAGCATTTT.

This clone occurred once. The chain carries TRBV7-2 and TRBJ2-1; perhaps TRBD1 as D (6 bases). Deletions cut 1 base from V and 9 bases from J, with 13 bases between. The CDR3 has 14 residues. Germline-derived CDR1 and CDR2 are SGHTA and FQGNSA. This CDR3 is CASSLGGGRSEQFF. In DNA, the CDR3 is TGTGCCAGCAGCTTAGGAGGGGGTAGAAGTGAGCAGTTCTTC.

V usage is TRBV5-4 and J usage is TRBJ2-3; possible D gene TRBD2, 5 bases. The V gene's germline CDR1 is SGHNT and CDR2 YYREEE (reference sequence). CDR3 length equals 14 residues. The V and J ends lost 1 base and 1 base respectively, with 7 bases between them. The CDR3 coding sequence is TGTGCCAGCAGCTTGTTTAGCGGCACAGATACGCAGTATTTT. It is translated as CASSLFSGTDTQYF.

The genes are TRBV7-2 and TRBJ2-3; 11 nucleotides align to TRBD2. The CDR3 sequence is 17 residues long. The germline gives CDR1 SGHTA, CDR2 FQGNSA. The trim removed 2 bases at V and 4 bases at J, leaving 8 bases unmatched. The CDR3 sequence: CASSLLISGRAADTQYF. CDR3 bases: TGTGCCAGCAGCTTACTTATTAGCGGGAGGGCCGCAGATACGCAGTATTTT.

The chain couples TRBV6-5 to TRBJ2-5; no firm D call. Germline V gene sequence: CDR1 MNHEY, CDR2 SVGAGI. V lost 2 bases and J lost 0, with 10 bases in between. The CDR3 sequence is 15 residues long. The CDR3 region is CASSYNSADQETQYF. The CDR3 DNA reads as TGTGCCAGCAGTTACAATTCCGCAGACCAAGAGACCCAGTACTTC.

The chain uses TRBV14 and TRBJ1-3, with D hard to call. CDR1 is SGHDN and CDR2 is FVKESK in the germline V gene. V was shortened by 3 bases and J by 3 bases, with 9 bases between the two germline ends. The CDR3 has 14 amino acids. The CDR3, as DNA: TGTGCCAGCAGCCATCGGGGAGGTGGAAACACCATATATTTT. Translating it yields CASSHRGGGNTIYF. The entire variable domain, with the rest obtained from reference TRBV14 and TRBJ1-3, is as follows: EAGVTQFPSHSVIEKGQTVTLRCDPISGHDNLYWYRRVMGKEIKFLLHFVKESKQDESGMPNNRFLAERTGGTYSTLKVQPAELEDSGVYFCASSHRGGGNTIYFGEGSWLTVV.

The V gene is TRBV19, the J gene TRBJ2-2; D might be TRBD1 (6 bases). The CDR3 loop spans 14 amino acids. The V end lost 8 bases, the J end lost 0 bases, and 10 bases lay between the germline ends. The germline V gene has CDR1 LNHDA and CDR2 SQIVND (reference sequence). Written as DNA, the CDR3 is TGTGCCAGTGCGCAGGGGCCGAACACCGGGGAGCTGTTTTTT. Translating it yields CASAQGPNTGELFF.

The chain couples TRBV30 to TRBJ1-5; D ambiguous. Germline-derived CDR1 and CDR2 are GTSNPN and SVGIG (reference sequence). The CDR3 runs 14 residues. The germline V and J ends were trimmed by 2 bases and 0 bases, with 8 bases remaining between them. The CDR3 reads CAWSSGDSNQPQHF. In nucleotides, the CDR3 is TGTGCCTGGAGTTCTGGAGATAGCAATCAGCCCCAGCATTTT. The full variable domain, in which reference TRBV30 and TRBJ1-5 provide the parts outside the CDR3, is SQTIHQWPATLVQPVGSPLSLECTVEGTSNPNLYWYRQAAGRGLQLLFYSVGIGQISSEVPQNLSASRPQDRQFILSSKKLLLSDSGFYLCAWSSGDSNQPQHFGDGTRLSIL.

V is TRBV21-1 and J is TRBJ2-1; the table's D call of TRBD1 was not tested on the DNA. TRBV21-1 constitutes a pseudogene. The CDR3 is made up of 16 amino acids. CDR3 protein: CATPPGQTSSYNEQFF. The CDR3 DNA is TGTGCCACCCCCCCCGGACAGACGAGCTCCTACAATGAGCAGTTCTTC.

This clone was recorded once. Written as DNA, the CDR3 is TGTGCCAGCAGTAGAGGGCGGGAAGGGCTCTACGAGCAGTACTTC. It specifies CASSRGREGLYEQYF. V gene TRBV28 combines with J gene TRBJ2-7, with D possibly matching TRBD2 (6 bases). Germline values: CDR1 MDHEN, CDR2 SYDVKM. The CDR3 is 15 amino acids. V lost 5 bases, J lost 3 bases, and 17 bases lay in between.

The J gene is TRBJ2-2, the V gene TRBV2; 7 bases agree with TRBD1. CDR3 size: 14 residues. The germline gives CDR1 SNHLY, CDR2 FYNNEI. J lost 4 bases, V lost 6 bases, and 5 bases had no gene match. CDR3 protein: CASSLQGSTGELFF. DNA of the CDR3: TGTGCCAGCAGCCTACAGGGGAGCACCGGGGAGCTGTTTTTT.

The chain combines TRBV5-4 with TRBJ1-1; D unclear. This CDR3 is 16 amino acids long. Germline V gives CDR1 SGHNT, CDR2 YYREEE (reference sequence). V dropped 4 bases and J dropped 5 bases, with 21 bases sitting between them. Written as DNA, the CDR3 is TGTGCCAGCAGCCCGAGTCCCGGGGTGGGGATGACTGAAGCTTTCTTT. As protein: CASSPSPGVGMTEAFF.

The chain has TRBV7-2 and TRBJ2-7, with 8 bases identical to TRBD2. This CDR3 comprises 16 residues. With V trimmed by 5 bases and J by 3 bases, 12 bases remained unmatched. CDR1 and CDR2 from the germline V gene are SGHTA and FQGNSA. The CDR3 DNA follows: TGTGCCAGCAGCGTCCAAGGAACTAGCGGTAACTACGAGCAGTACTTC. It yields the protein CASSVQGTSGNYEQYF.

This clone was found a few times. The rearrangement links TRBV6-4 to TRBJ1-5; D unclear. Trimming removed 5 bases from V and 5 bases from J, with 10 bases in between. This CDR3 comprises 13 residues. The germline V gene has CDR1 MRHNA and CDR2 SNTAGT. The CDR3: CASSTPIDQPQHF. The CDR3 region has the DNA TGTGCCAGCAGTACCCCTATTGATCAGCCCCAGCATTTT.

The CDR3 nucleotides are TGTGCCAGCAGCTTAACGGGACTAGCGGGAGTGGGAGAGACCCAGTACTTC. Encoded protein: CASSLTGLAGVGETQYF. This chain joins TRBV11-2 and TRBJ2-5; 14 bases match TRBD2. This CDR3 has 17 amino acids. Trimming at V came to 2 bases and at J to 4 bases, leaving 6 bases not matched to a gene. Germline V CDR1 and CDR2: SGHAT, FQNNGV.

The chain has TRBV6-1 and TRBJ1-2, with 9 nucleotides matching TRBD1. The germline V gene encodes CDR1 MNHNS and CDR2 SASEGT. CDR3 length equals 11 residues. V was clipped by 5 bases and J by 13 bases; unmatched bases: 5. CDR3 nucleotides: TGTGCCAGCAGTTACGCGGGACAGGGCACCTTC. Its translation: CASSYAGQGTF.

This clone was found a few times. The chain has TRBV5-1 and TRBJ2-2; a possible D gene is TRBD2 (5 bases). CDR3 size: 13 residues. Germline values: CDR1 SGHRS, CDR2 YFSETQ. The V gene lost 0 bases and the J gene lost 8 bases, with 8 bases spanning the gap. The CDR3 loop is CASSLEGAGELFF. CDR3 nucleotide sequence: TGCGCCAGCAGCTTGGAGGGAGCAGGGGAGCTGTTTTTT.

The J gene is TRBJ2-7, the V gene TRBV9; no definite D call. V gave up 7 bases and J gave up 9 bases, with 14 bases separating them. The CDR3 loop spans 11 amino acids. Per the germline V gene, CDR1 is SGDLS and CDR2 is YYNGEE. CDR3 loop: CASGPSGGQYF. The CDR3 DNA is TGTGCCAGCGGTCCTAGTGGCGGGCAGTACTTC.

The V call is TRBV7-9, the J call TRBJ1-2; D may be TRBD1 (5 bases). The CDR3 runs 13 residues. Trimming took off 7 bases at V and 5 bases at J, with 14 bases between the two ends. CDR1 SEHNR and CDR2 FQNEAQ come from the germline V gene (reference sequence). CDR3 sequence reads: CASTGGLGYGYTF. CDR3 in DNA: TGTGCCAGCACCGGGGGGTTGGGGTATGGCTACACCTTC.

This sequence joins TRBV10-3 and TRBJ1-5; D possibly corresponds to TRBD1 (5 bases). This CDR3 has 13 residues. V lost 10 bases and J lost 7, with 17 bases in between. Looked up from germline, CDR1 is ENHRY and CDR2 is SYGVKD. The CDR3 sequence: CATAVQGRQPQHF. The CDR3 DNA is TGTGCCACAGCCGTGCAGGGTAGACAGCCCCAGCATTTT.